These T cell receptor beta chains were read from a single sample in a study of T cell changes during pregnancy in multiple sclerosis. Generated by immunoSEQ multiplex PCR, the TCRdb table keeps only in-frame clones and is missing some. Here the sample spans about 99,000 clones, 92% being singletons. Here the sequenced sample was peripheral blood, taken after pregnancy. These receptors were obtained from a female donor with multiple sclerosis, enrolled in a pregnancy study. CDR3s include the opening cysteine and the closing phenylalanine or tryptophan. The D gene is left open where the match is weak. The size of a clone is reported for some rows only, either as once, few or many, or as a class for expanded clones.

V gene	J gene	clone size	D gene	CDR3 DNA	CDR3 protein
TRBV29-1	TRBJ1-2	NA	TRBD1	TGCAGCGTTGACCCGGACAGGGACTACGGCTACACCTTC	CSVDPDRDYGYTF
TRBV11-2	TRBJ2-7	NA	TRBD1	TGTGCCAGCAGCTTACCCGGGACAGGCTACGAGCAGTACTTC	CASSLPGTGYEQYF
TRBV19	TRBJ1-1	NA	NA	TGTGCCAGTAGTGTCCAGGGAACGAACACTGAAGCTTTCTTT	CASSVQGTNTEAFF
TRBV18	TRBJ2-7	once	NA	TGTGCCAGCTCACCAGTAGCAGAAGAGCAGTACTTC	CASSPVAEEQYF
TRBV6-4	TRBJ2-7	NA	NA	TGTGCCAGCATCTCGGGGGACGTCTCCTACGAGCAGTACTTC	CASISGDVSYEQYF
TRBV11-1	TRBJ2-7	once	NA	TGTGCCAGCAGTTATTTCCAGGGCTCCTACGAGCAGTACTTC	CASSYFQGSYEQYF
TRBV2	TRBJ1-5	few	NA	TGTGCCAGCAGTGAATACGGCGGGAATCAGCCCCAGCATTTT	CASSEYGGNQPQHF
TRBV15	TRBJ2-4	NA	TRBD1	TGTGCCACCAGCAGAGACCGACAGGGGTTCTACAAAAACATTCAGTACTTC	CATSRDRQGFYKNIQYF
TRBV5-1	TRBJ2-1	NA	NA	TGCGCCAGCAGCTCATCTACCCGGACACCCGAATCCTACAATGAGCAGTTCTTC	CASSSSTRTPESYNEQFF
TRBV7-7	TRBJ2-2	NA	TRBD2	TGTGCCAGCAGCCACCTGGGACTAGCGGGAGACGGGGAGCTGTTTTTT	CASSHLGLAGDGELFF
TRBV9	TRBJ2-3	NA	TRBD2	TGTGCCAGCAGCGTACCTCTAGCGGGAGTCGGAGATACGCAGTATTTT	CASSVPLAGVGDTQYF
TRBV27	TRBJ2-5	NA	TRBD1	TGTGCCAGCAGTTCTCGGACAGGGGAGACCCAGTACTTC	CASSSRTGETQYF
TRBV2	TRBJ2-1	once	NA	TGTGCCAGCAGTGTCGGACGGGGTCCCTACAATGAGCAGTTCTTC	CASSVGRGPYNEQFF
TRBV9	TRBJ2-1	NA	NA	TGTGCCAGCAGCGTACCACAGGGAATAGGATATGGAAATGAGCAGTTCTTC	CASSVPQGIGYGNEQFF
TRBV6-5	TRBJ2-7	NA	TRBD2	TGTGCCAGCAGTTCGACTAGCGGACCCTACGAGCAGTACTTC	CASSSTSGPYEQYF
TRBV23-1	TRBJ2-7	NA	TRBD1	TGCGCCAGCAGCCAGAGCCGGGACAGGGATTCGTTCGAGCAGTACTTC	CASSQSRDRDSFEQYF
TRBV5-4	TRBJ1-1	once	NA	TGTGCCAGCAGCTGGGGGCTTGAAGCTTTCTTT	CASSWGLEAFF
TRBV5-1	TRBJ2-3	NA	TRBD2	TGCGCCAGCAGCCTTAGGACTAGCGGGGGCCGCACAGATACGCAGTATTTT	CASSLRTSGGRTDTQYF
TRBV7-3	TRBJ1-1	NA	TRBD1	TGTGCCAGCAGCCCGCGGACAGGCGGATACACTGAAGCTTTCTTT	CASSPRTGGYTEAFF
TRBV4-1	TRBJ1-5	NA	NA	TGCGCCAGCAGCCAAGTCCAAGGGACAACTTATAGCAATCAGCCCCAGCATTTT	CASSQVQGTTYSNQPQHF
TRBV15	TRBJ1-2	NA	NA	TGTGCCACCAGCAGAGTTGGGGCAGGCTATGGCTACACCTTC	CATSRVGAGYGYTF
TRBV27	TRBJ2-1	NA	NA	TGTGCCAGCAGTTTATTAAGGGGAAATGAGCAGTTCTTC	CASSLLRGNEQFF
TRBV29-1	TRBJ1-2	NA	NA	TGCAGCGTTGAAATACCAGGAGAGGGTGGCTACACCTTC	CSVEIPGEGGYTF
TRBV7-3	TRBJ2-1	NA	NA	TGTGCCAGCAGCTTACGTAACAATGAGCAGTTCTTC	CASSLRNNEQFF
TRBV4-1	TRBJ2-7	once	NA	TGCGCCAGCAGCCAAGAGAGTAGTCTCGTTCCCTACGAGCAGTACTTC	CASSQESSLVPYEQYF
TRBV20-1	TRBJ2-1	NA	NA	TGCAGTGTTCCCGTTCCAGGGGTCTTC	CSVPVPGVF
TRBV9	TRBJ1-5	NA	NA	TGTGCCAGCAGCGTAGGGCAGGGCCCGAATCAGCCCCAGCATTTT	CASSVGQGPNQPQHF
TRBV6-4	TRBJ2-1	NA	TRBD2	TGTGCCAGCAGCTCTACCCCGAGCGGGAGGTTCAATGAGCAGTTCTTC	CASSSTPSGRFNEQFF
TRBV27	TRBJ1-2	once	NA	TGTGCCAGCAGTAGGCGGCAGGGTGACGGCTACACCTTC	CASSRRQGDGYTF
TRBV18	TRBJ1-1	NA	TRBD1	TGTGCCAGCTCACCTTTACCGACAGGGTTGAACACTGAAGCTTTCTTT	CASSPLPTGLNTEAFF
TRBV18	TRBJ2-2	NA	TRBD2	TGTGCCAGCCTCAGGGAGGGCCGCACCGGGGAGCTGTTTTTT	CASLREGRTGELFF
TRBV19	TRBJ2-2	NA	TRBD2	TGTGCCAGTAGGACTAGCGGGGGCACCGGGGAGCTGTTTTTT	CASRTSGGTGELFF
TRBV7-9	TRBJ1-4	NA	NA	TGTGCCAGCACCCACCCCGGGGACAATGGGGAACCGTTTTTT	CASTHPGDNGEPFF
TRBV7-2	TRBJ2-7	NA	TRBD1	TGTGCCAGCAAGCAAGGGGGCGCCCTATCCTACGAGCAGTACTTC	CASKQGGALSYEQYF
TRBV28	TRBJ2-3	NA	TRBD2	TGTGCCAGCAGTACCCCGGGACTAGGTGGGGCAGATACGCAGTATTTT	CASSTPGLGGADTQYF
TRBV11-2	TRBJ2-7	NA	NA	TGTGCCAGCAGCTTAGGGGGGCAGGGCTCCTACGAGCAGTACTTC	CASSLGGQGSYEQYF
TRBV5-1	TRBJ2-5	NA	NA	TGCGCCAGCAGCTTTAGTGGTGAGACCCAGTACTTC	CASSFSGETQYF
TRBV1	TRBJ1-4	NA	NA	TGCACCAGCAGCCAAGAAAAACAGGGGGTTCCCCTTAATGAAAAACTGTTTTTT	CTSSQEKQGVPLNEKLFF
TRBV7-8	TRBJ1-1	NA	TRBD1	TGTGCCAGCAGCTTAATATTAGGTTTGGACAGGGGCTTGGGAACTGAAGCTTTCTTT	CASSLILGLDRGLGTEAFF
TRBV2	TRBJ2-3	NA	TRBD1	TGTGCCAGCAGTGCCCGGACAGGGCCCACAGATACGCAGTATTTT	CASSARTGPTDTQYF
TRBV5-4	TRBJ2-2	many	NA	TGTGCCAGCAGCCTAACAGGGCCGAACACCGGGGAGCTGTTTTTT	CASSLTGPNTGELFF
TRBV6-1	TRBJ2-5	NA	TRBD2	TGTGCCAGCAATCTAGCGGGGGGACGAGAGACCCAGTACTTC	CASNLAGGRETQYF
TRBV7-9	TRBJ2-1	NA	TRBD2	TGTGCCAGCAGCCGGAGCGGGGGGGGCTCCTACAATGAGCAGTTCTTC	CASSRSGGGSYNEQFF
TRBV7-9	TRBJ1-1	NA	TRBD1	TGTGCCAGCAGCTCACAGGGGGGAAACACTGAAGCTTTCTTT	CASSSQGGNTEAFF
TRBV7-3	TRBJ2-7	NA	TRBD2	TGTGCCAGCAGCTCGACTAGCGGGAGTAGTCGGTACGAGCAGTACTTC	CASSSTSGSSRYEQYF
TRBV14	TRBJ1-2	NA	NA	TGTGCCAGCAGCAGACGCCGCAGCTTGGGGGCGACAAACTATGGCTACACCTTC	CASSRRRSLGATNYGYTF
TRBV18	TRBJ2-5	NA	NA	TGTGCCAGCTCACCACAAGCAGGGCAAGAGACCCAGTACTTC	CASSPQAGQETQYF
TRBV6-1	TRBJ2-1	NA	TRBD2	TGTGCCAGCAGTGAGGATTTTATAGCGGGAGTGAGGAGTGAGCAGTTCTTC	CASSEDFIAGVRSEQFF
TRBV28	TRBJ1-4	NA	NA	TGTGCCAGCAGTTCAGGAACTTTAGCAACTAATGAAAAACTGTTTTTT	CASSSGTLATNEKLFF
TRBV7-3	TRBJ2-6	NA	TRBD1	TGTGCCAGCAGATCACATGGGACAGGGGGATCAACTGGGGCCAACGTCCTGACTTTC	CASRSHGTGGSTGANVLTF
TRBV5-3	TRBJ1-2	NA	TRBD1	TGTGCCATCACCGGGACAGGGTTTGGGAACTATGGCTACACCTTC	CAITGTGFGNYGYTF
TRBV7-2	TRBJ2-1	NA	NA	TGTGCCAGCAGCTTACTCGCCGGGGGTGTCTACAATGAGCAGTTCTTC	CASSLLAGGVYNEQFF
TRBV21-1	TRBJ2-7	few	NA	TGTGCCAGCAGACTCCCTAGAACGGGGGGACTACAGCACTACGAGCAGTACTTC	CASRLPRTGGLQHYEQYF
TRBV9	TRBJ2-5	NA	NA	TGTGCCAGCAGCGGGGATACAGGGAAAGAGACCCAGTACTTC	CASSGDTGKETQYF
TRBV7-2	TRBJ2-1	once	NA	TGTGCCAGCAGCTTGGACACAGGGCGGAATGAGCAGTTCTTC	CASSLDTGRNEQFF
TRBV18	TRBJ2-5	NA	NA	TGTGCCAGCTCACCACATCAGGGACATGAAGAGACCCAGTACTTC	CASSPHQGHEETQYF